This TCR beta chain was captured in a study of glioma-infiltrating T cells. Using RNA template, CDR3s of TCR alpha and beta were amplified with iRepertoire arm-PCR. Input was 100-400 ng of tissue mRNA or PBMC total RNA. MiXCR was run by TCRdb on the multiplex PCR reads, yielding one entry per CDR3 protein. This repertoire shows about 380,000 distinct CDR3 sequences, roughly two fifths found once; its top ten account for 9.5% to 15%. CDR3 length equals 15 residues. Trimming took off 0 bases at V and 2 bases at J, with 11 bases between the two ends. CDR1 SGHRS and CDR2 YFSETQ come from the germline V gene.

This clonotype was obtained from a human donor with low-grade glioma or glioblastoma, undergoing nonglioma brain surgery, or in good health (not recorded which). Source material: glioma tissue, nonneoplastic brain tissue, or PBMCs (not recorded which). V usage is TRBV5-1 and J usage is TRBJ1-2; TRBD1 is a possible D gene (6 bases). The CDR3 nucleotides read TGCGCCAGCAGCTTGGCGGCAGGGGAGAACTATGGCTACACCTTC. Residues: CASSLAAGENYGYTF.